What follows are 9 T cell receptor beta chains derived from one specimen sequenced in a study of blood T cell repertoires in COVID-19. The assay was immunoSEQ multiplex PCR, and TCRdb's table has in-frame clones only and misses some. The data contain fewer than 350,000 clones, nearly 90% of them singletons. Source material: PBMCs or T cells enriched from blood (not recorded which). These receptor sequences come from a woman under 30 with acute COVID-19.

The chain joins TRBV11-3 to TRBJ1-4; TRBD1 might be the D (5 bases). The germline V and J ends were trimmed by 1 base and 12 bases, with 21 bases remaining between them. This CDR3 is built from 16 residues. Germline V gives CDR1 SGHNT, CDR2 YENEEA. This CDR3 reads CASSLGKRGGVKELFF. The CDR3 DNA reads as TGTGCCAGCAGCTTAGGGAAAAGGGGAGGTGTGAAGGAACTGTTTTTT.

Here the CDR3 DNA reads TGCGCCAGCAGCTTGGCCGAAGTAGTAGCGGGGGCCTTCGACAATGAGCAGTTCTTC. This encodes CASSLAEVVAGAFDNEQFF. The chain is built from TRBV5-1 and TRBJ2-1; 9 bases are shared with TRBD2. Germline V CDR1 and CDR2: SGHRS, YFSETQ. The CDR3 is made up of 19 amino acids. V lost 0 bases to trimming and J lost 5 bases; unmatched junction nucleotides: 15. Full variable domain (outside the CDR3, taken from reference TRBV5-1 and TRBJ2-1): KAGVTQTPRYLIKTRGQQVTLSCSPISGHRSVSWYQQTPGQGLQFLFEYFSETQRNKGNFPGRFSGRQFSNSRSEMNVSTLELGDSALYLCASSLAEVVAGAFDNEQFFGPGTRLTVL.

This chain uses TRBV5-1 with TRBJ2-1; 9 nucleotides align to TRBD2. V lost 7 bases, J lost 7 bases, and 6 bases stayed unmatched. Germline CDR1 is SGHRS and CDR2 is YFSETQ. The CDR3 extends over 13 amino acids. CDR3 sequence (DNA): TGCGCCAGCGCGGCGGGAGGGAGAAATGAGCAGTTCTTC. Protein: CASAAGGRNEQFF.

The V gene is TRBV6-5, the J gene TRBJ2-7; possibly TRBD2 for D (6 bases). V lost 2 bases and J lost 6, with 20 bases in between. Per germline, CDR1 MNHEY and CDR2 SVGAGI. This CDR3 is built from 16 residues. CDR3 region: CASSYGGSGKAGEQYF. The CDR3 region has the DNA TGTGCCAGCAGTTACGGCGGATCGGGAAAAGCGGGCGAGCAGTACTTC.

The rearrangement uses TRBV6-5 and TRBJ1-3; D may be TRBD1 (5 bases). CDR1 and CDR2 (germline): MNHEY, SVGAGI. V lost 8 bases and J lost 0, with 14 bases in between. This CDR3 has 15 residues. The CDR3 spells CASLGAAGSGNTIYF. DNA for the CDR3: TGTGCCAGCCTAGGGGCAGCAGGCTCTGGAAACACCATATATTTT.

This chain links TRBV3-1 (or the pseudogene TRBV3-2) with TRBJ2-2, with a weak D call TRBD1 (9 bases). Germline V gene data show CDR1 as LGHDT and CDR2 as YNNKEL (reference sequence). There are 19 residues in the CDR3. Trimming stripped 4 bases from V and 4 bases from J, with 25 bases between. The CDR3 protein is CASSRSRSGGTGCTGELFF. CDR3 sequence (DNA): TGTGCCAGCAGCCGATCAAGATCGGGGGGGACAGGGTGCACCGGGGAGCTGTTTTTT.

The V and J genes are TRBV5-1 and TRBJ2-1; TRBD1 matches at 11 bases. Germline V gene data show CDR1 as SGHRS and CDR2 as YFSETQ. CDR3 size: 16 residues. Germline trimming cut 1 base from V and 6 bases from J; bases unmatched to any gene: 6. This chain's CDR3 is CASSLLGTGGLNEQFF. For the CDR3, the DNA is TGCGCCAGCAGCTTGTTAGGGACAGGGGGGCTCAATGAGCAGTTCTTC.

The gene calls are TRBV7-9 and TRBJ2-2; 7 bases agree with TRBD1. This CDR3 spans 15 amino acids. V dropped 5 bases and J dropped 4; count of bases not matched to a gene: 7. Germline V lookup: CDR1 SEHNR, CDR2 FQNEAQ (reference sequence). The CDR3 DNA is TGTGCCAGCAGCCCAAGGACAGGAATCACCGGGGAGCTGTTTTTT. Translating gives CASSPRTGITGELFF.

The rearrangement links TRBV4-3 to TRBJ2-7; possibly TRBD2 for D (6 bases). From germline, CDR1 is LGHNA and CDR2 YSLEER. V lost 0 bases, J lost 8 bases, and 20 bases lay in between. The CDR3 is made up of 16 amino acids. The CDR3 DNA reads TGCGCCAGCAGCCAAGATGGCACGGGCTCCACTAGCAAGCAGTACTTC. Residues: CASSQDGTGSTSKQYF.